The rows below give T cell receptor beta chains drawn from one sample of a study of T cell changes during pregnancy in multiple sclerosis. Produced via immunoSEQ multiplex PCR; TCRdb's table is partial and in-frame only. The sample shows 30,000 to 35,000 clones, almost 90% of them seen only once. The material was CD4+ T cells from peripheral blood mononuclear cells, obtained in the first trimester of pregnancy. Source of these receptors: a female donor in good health, enrolled as a control in a pregnancy study. The CDR3 runs from the conserved cysteine through the conserved F or W. D genes are given only for firm matches. The size entry is marked missing in some rows and otherwise reads once, few, many or a size class.

j_call	clone_size	d_call	v_call	cdr3_aa	cdr3_nt
TRBJ2-7	-	-	TRBV19	CASQGLKGPTSPYF	TGTGCCAGTCAGGGGCTTAAAGGCCCTACCTCGCCGTACTTC
TRBJ2-6	-	TRBD1	TRBV30	CAWRGGAGANVLTF	TGTGCCTGGAGAGGGGGCGCTGGGGCCAACGTCCTGACTTTC
TRBJ1-6	-	-	TRBV6-5	CATHQGFGSPLHF	TGTGCCACCCACCAGGGATTTGGTTCACCCCTCCACTTT
TRBJ1-1	-	-	TRBV27	CASSLKEYTEAFF	TGTGCCAGCAGTTTGAAAGAGTACACTGAAGCTTTCTTT
TRBJ1-1	few	TRBD1	TRBV30	CASTQGARTEAFF	TGTGCCTCGACGCAGGGGGCGCGAACTGAAGCTTTCTTT
TRBJ1-6	-	TRBD1	TRBV9	CASSPGTGFSSPLHF	TGTGCCAGCAGCCCGGGGACAGGGTTTAGTTCACCCCTCCACTTT
TRBJ1-5	-	-	TRBV21-1	CASSKIQGRNQPQHF	TGTGCCAGCAGCAAGATACAGGGCCGGAATCAGCCCCAGCATTTT
TRBJ1-5	-	TRBD1	TRBV30	CACRVGDRAEPQHF	TGTGCCTGCCGCGTTGGGGACAGGGCGGAGCCCCAGCATTTT
TRBJ2-5	-	TRBD1	TRBV15	CATSKGQGQETQYF	TGTGCCACCAGCAAAGGACAGGGGCAAGAGACCCAGTACTTC
TRBJ2-7	-	TRBD2	TRBV7-9	CASSLAGGGSSYEQYF	TGTGCCAGCAGCTTAGCGGGGGGGGGTAGCTCCTACGAGCAGTACTTC
TRBJ1-2	-	TRBD1	TRBV19	CASSAGQHYGYTF	TGTGCCAGTAGTGCGGGACAGCACTATGGCTACACCTTC
TRBJ1-2	-	TRBD1	TRBV4-1	CASSPPLTGGARSYGYTF	TGCGCCAGCAGCCCCCCTTTGACAGGGGGAGCCAGGTCCTATGGCTACACCTTC
TRBJ1-4	once	-	TRBV6-6	CASSYSGQEGEKLFF	TGTGCCAGCAGTTACTCTGGGCAGGAGGGGGAAAAACTGTTTTTT
TRBJ2-3	once	TRBD2	TRBV9	CASSVGSQRGTTDTQYF	TGTGCCAGCAGCGTAGGAAGCCAGCGGGGTACCACAGATACGCAGTATTTT
TRBJ1-4	-	-	TRBV9	CASGQGATNEKLFF	TGTGCCTCCGGCCAGGGCGCAACTAATGAAAAACTGTTTTTT
TRBJ1-1	-	TRBD1	TRBV7-3	CASSIDRGNTEAFF	TGTGCCAGCAGCATAGACAGGGGCAACACTGAAGCTTTCTTT
TRBJ2-7	-	-	TRBV11-1	CASSLDGQYEQYF	TGTGCCAGCAGCTTAGACGGACAGTACGAGCAGTACTTC
TRBJ2-1	once	TRBD2	TRBV9	CASSAELAGGASSYNEQFF	TGTGCCAGCAGCGCCGAACTAGCGGGGGGGGCTAGCTCCTACAATGAGCAGTTCTTC
TRBJ1-1	-	-	TRBV29-1	CSVEKGELLTEAFF	TGCAGCGTTGAAAAGGGGGAATTATTGACTGAAGCTTTCTTT
TRBJ1-2	-	TRBD1	TRBV7-3	CASSATGGEGYTF	TGTGCCAGCAGCGCAACAGGGGGGGAGGGCTACACCTTC
TRBJ1-3	once	TRBD1	TRBV30	CASGQGNTIYF	TGTGCCTCGGGACAGGGCAACACCATATATTTT
TRBJ1-1	few	TRBD1	TRBV25-1	CASSLGQVSTEAFF	TGTGCCAGCAGTCTGGGACAGGTGAGCACTGAAGCTTTCTTT
TRBJ2-1	-	-	TRBV6-1	CASSSSRYEQFF	TGTGCCAGCAGTTCATCGCGGTATGAGCAGTTCTTC
TRBJ2-7	-	-	TRBV7-9	CASSSVRSYEQYF	TGTGCCAGCAGCTCAGTCCGCTCCTACGAGCAGTACTTC
TRBJ2-2	-	TRBD2	TRBV7-6	CASSRMTSGGAGELFF	TGTGCCAGCAGCCGAATGACTAGCGGGGGGGCCGGGGAGCTGTTTTTT
TRBJ2-7	-	-	TRBV6-5	CASSTGRTTPPEQYF	TGTGCCAGCAGTACCGGAAGGACAACCCCCCCGGAGCAGTACTTC
TRBJ1-3	-	-	TRBV30	CAWSAGTFGNTIYF	TGTGCCTGGAGCGCCGGGACATTTGGAAACACCATATATTTT
TRBJ1-6	-	-	TRBV27	CASMGHNNSPLHF	TGTGCCAGCATGGGACACAATAATTCACCCCTCCACTTT
TRBJ2-1	-	TRBD2	TRBV9	CASSVRGRPGTSGGAEQFF	TGTGCCAGCAGCGTGAGAGGGCGGCCTGGGACTAGCGGGGGGGCCGAGCAGTTCTTC
TRBJ1-2	once	TRBD1	TRBV19	CASTIAGTGNGYTF	TGTGCCAGTACCATCGCCGGGACAGGGAATGGCTACACCTTC
TRBJ1-2	-	TRBD1	TRBV5-6	CASSLRDRTSF	TGTGCCAGCAGCTTGCGGGACAGGACGAGCTTC
TRBJ1-4	once	TRBD1	TRBV7-6	CASSRQGSATNEKLFF	TGTGCCAGCAGTCGACAGGGAAGCGCAACTAATGAAAAACTGTTTTTT
TRBJ1-4	-	TRBD1	TRBV12-5	CASGLGQGREKLFF	TGTGCTAGTGGTTTGGGACAGGGACGGGAAAAACTGTTTTTT
TRBJ1-2	-	-	TRBV4-1	CASSQGQARGYGYTF	TGCGCCAGCAGCCAAGGGCAGGCCCGGGGCTATGGCTACACCTTC
TRBJ1-1	-	-	TRBV7-2	CASSQGIPEAFF	TGTGCCAGCAGCCAGGGAATCCCTGAAGCTTTCTTT
TRBJ1-2	-	TRBD1	TRBV19	CASSSRTGKEAYGYTF	TGTGCCAGTAGTAGCCGGACAGGGAAGGAGGCCTATGGCTACACCTTC
TRBJ2-3	-	TRBD1	TRBV30	CAGNRDRALTDTQYF	TGTGCCGGAAACCGGGACAGGGCCCTCACAGATACGCAGTATTTT
TRBJ2-1	-	-	TRBV12-5	CASGLVLGATYNEQFF	TGTGCTAGTGGTTTGGTTCTGGGGGCCACCTACAATGAGCAGTTCTTC